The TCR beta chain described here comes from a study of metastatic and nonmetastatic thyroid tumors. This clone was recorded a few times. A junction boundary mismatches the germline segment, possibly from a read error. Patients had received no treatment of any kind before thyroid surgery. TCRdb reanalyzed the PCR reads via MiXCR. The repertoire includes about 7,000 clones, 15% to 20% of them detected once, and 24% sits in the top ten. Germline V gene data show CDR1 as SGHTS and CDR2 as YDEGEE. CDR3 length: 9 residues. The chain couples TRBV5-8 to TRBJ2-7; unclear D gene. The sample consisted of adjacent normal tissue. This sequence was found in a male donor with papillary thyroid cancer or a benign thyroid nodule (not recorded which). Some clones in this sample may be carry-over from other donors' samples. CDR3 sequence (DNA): TGTGCCGGCAGCTATGAGCAGTACTTT. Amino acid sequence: CAGSYEQYF.